This entry features one T cell receptor beta chain sequence. The sample is drawn from a study of blood T cell repertoires in COVID-19. Across the whole study: Samples came from the United States, Italy and Spain, spanning acute and convalescent COVID-19.

CDR1 is SGHKS and CDR2 is YYEKEE in the germline V gene (reference sequence). With 0 bases removed from V and 1 base from J, the gap between germline ends came to 7 bases. The CDR3 covers 14 residues. Data came from immunoSEQ multiplex PCR; TCRdb stores just in-frame clones and leaves some out. The sample lists hundreds of thousands of clones, about 83% occurring once. The chain has TRBV5-5 and TRBJ1-1, with D perhaps matching TRBD1 (5 bases). This TCR came from a woman under 40 with COVID-19, enrolled during active disease. The material sequenced was peripheral blood. The CDR3, as DNA: TGTGCCAGCAGCTTGGCCGGGGGGAACACTGAAGCTTTCTTT. Encoded protein: CASSLAGGNTEAFF.